This TCR beta chain came from a study of T cell responses to AZD1222 COVID-19 vaccine. This table comes from immunoSEQ multiplex PCR, and its TCRdb copy is limited to in-frame clones, with some not included. The data show 100,000 to 150,000 clones, 85% seen once. The CDR3 is made up of 16 amino acids. With 4 bases removed from V and 5 bases from J, the gap between germline ends came to 18 bases. Germline V gene lookup returns CDR1 SEHNR and CDR2 FQNEAQ (reference sequence). The sequence was obtained from an adult who received the AZD1222 COVID-19 vaccine. This material consisted of peripheral blood, taken 28 days after the second AZD1222 dose. The chain couples TRBV7-9 to TRBJ2-1, with D possibly matching TRBD2 (7 bases). This chain's CDR3 is CASSSEWGGLDNEQFF. Here the CDR3 DNA reads TGTGCCAGCAGCTCCGAGTGGGGGGGCTTAGACAATGAGCAGTTCTTC.